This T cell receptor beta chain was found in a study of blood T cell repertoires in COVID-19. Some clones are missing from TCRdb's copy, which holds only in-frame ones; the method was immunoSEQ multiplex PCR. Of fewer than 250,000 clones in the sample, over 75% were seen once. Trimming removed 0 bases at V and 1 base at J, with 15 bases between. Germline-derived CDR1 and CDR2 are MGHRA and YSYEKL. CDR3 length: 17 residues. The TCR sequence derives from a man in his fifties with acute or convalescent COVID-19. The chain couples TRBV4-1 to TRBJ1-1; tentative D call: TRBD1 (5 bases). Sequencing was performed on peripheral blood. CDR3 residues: CASSQDFVGRPNTEAFF. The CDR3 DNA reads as TGCGCCAGCAGCCAAGATTTTGTGGGGCGGCCGAACACTGAAGCTTTCTTT.